This T cell receptor (beta chain) was observed in a study of blood T cells in healthy people across ages. Study observations and caveats: Long-lived donors exceeded aged donors in naive CD4+ cells and diversity.

As regards this clonotype: Its target is unknown.

Alongside a J-beta primer mix, a sample-barcoded 5' primer served in a second PCR lasting roughly 7 to 11 cycles. Via MiXCR, TCRdb re-called the 5' RACE reads, giving one row per CDR3 protein. The data contain about 560,000 distinct CDR3 sequences, about a quarter of them singletons. The CDR3 is 15 residues long. Germline CDR1 reads SGHAT; CDR2 reads FQNNGV. Trimming stripped 4 bases from V and 5 bases from J, with 15 bases between. These data also featured in a second study, about T cells of mothers and their children.

Source material: blood. V and J are TRBV11-2 and TRBJ2-1; no definite D call. The receptor was isolated from a boy aged 2 to 9 in good health. This CDR3 is CASSSASLTHNEQFF. The CDR3 DNA follows: TGTGCCAGCAGCTCGGCTTCGTTAACCCACAATGAGCAGTTCTTC.